The source of this T cell receptor (beta chain) is a study of shared clonotypes between healthy human individuals. Here immunoSEQ multiplex PCR was the method, and the copy in TCRdb shows in-frame clones only, minus some. This sample has roughly 2,000,000 clones, with around 93% found just once. The V and J ends lost 3 bases and 2 bases, in that order; junction bases with no gene match: 9. Germline loops: CDR1 LGHNA, CDR2 YNFKEQ. This CDR3 spans 16 amino acids. The naive CD8 population came from CD45RO-negative cells selected for CCR7, without terminally differentiated effector memory CD45RA+ cells. About this clone itself: Its antigen remains unknown.

General study findings and limits: Naive CD4 clonotypes overlapped across a handful of donors at around 4.8%.

The sample consisted of naive CD8+ T cells from PBMCs. The rearrangement uses TRBV4-2 and TRBJ2-7, with 8 bases that match TRBD2. This TCR derives from a man aged 18 to 30 in good health. Some clones in this sample may be carry-over from other donors' samples. This CDR3 is CASSQDASGLTYEQYF. The CDR3 DNA is TGTGCCAGCAGCCAGGACGCTAGCGGGTTGACCTACGAGCAGTACTTC.